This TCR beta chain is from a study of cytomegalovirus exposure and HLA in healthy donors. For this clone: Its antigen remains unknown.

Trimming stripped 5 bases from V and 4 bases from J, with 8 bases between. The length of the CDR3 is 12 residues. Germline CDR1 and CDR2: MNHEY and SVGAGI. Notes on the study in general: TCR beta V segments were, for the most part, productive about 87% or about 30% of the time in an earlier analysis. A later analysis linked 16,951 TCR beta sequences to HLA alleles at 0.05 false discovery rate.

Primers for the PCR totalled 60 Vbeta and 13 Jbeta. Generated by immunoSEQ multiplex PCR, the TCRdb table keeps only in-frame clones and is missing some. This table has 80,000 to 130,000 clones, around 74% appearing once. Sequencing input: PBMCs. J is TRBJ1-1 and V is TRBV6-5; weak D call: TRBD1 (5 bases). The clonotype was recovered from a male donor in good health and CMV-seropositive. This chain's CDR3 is CASSTGGTEAFF. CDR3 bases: TGTGCCAGCAGTACGGGGGGCACTGAAGCTTTCTTT.